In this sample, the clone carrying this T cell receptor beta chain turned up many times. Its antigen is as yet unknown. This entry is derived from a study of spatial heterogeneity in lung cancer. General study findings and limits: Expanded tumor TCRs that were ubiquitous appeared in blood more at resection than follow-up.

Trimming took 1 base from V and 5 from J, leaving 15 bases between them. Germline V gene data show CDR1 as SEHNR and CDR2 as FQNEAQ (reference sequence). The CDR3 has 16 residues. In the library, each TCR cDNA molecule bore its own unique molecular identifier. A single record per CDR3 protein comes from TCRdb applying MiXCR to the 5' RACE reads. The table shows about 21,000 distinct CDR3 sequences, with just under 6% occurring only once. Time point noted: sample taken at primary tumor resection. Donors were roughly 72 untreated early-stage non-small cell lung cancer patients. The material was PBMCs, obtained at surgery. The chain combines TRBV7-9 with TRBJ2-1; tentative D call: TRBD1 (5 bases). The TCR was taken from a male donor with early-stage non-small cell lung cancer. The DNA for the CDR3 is TGTGCCAGCAGCTTAGGTAATGGGGCGGCCAACAATGAGCAGTTCTTC. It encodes CASSLGNGAANNEQFF.